Below, 14 T cell receptor beta chains from the same sample are listed, as sequenced in a study of blood T cells in healthy people across ages. A J-beta primer mix and a sample-barcoded 5' primer were used in a second PCR of roughly 6 to 12 cycles. MiXCR, run by TCRdb on the 5' RACE reads, gives a single entry per CDR3 protein. The repertoire includes some 930,000 distinct CDR3 sequences, 25% to 35% of them detected once, and 10% sits in the top ten. The data were also submitted as part of a second study, on T cells of mothers and their children.

Sequenced material: blood. The receptors originated from a woman between 40 and 55 years old in good health.

This clonotype was counted a single time. One end of the junction fails to match germline, which may point to a read error. V and J are TRBV11-2 and TRBJ2-1, with TRBD2 matching 7 bases. This CDR3 has 14 residues. The V gene's germline CDR1 is SGHAT and CDR2 FQNNGV. Written as DNA, the CDR3 is TGTGCCAACAGCTTAGGACTAGTTGGGGATGAGCAGTTCTTC. Residues: CANSLGLVGDEQFF. The variable domain in full, with the rest retrieved from reference TRBV11-2 and TRBJ2-1, is EAGVAQSPRYKIIEKRQSVAFWCNPISGHATLYWYQQILGQGPKLLIQFQNNGVVDDSQLPKDRFSAERLKGVDSTLKIQPAKLEDSAVYLCANSLGLVGDEQFFGPGTRLTVL.

The chain has TRBV6-6 and TRBJ2-7, with TRBD2 identical over 9 bases. This CDR3 spans 14 amino acids. Looked up from germline, CDR1 is MNHNY and CDR2 is SVGAGI (reference sequence). Trimming removed 0 bases from V and 5 bases from J; junction bases left unmatched: 2. The CDR3 nucleotides are TGTGCCAGCAGTTACTCGCGGGGGGGCCACGAGCAGTACTTC. The encoded protein is CASSYSRGGHEQYF.

J is TRBJ2-7 and V is TRBV28, with D possibly TRBD1 on 6 matching bases. The ends were cut back, 3 bases at V and 4 bases at J, with 16 bases in the middle. Germline values: CDR1 MDHEN, CDR2 SYDVKM. CDR3 length: 15 amino acids. The CDR3 nucleotides are TGTGCCAGCAGTTTCCTTGGACAGAGAGCTTACGAGCAGTACTTC. It codes for CASSFLGQRAYEQYF.

This clonotype was detected ten times or more. V is TRBV29-1 and J is TRBJ1-1; no reliable D call. The V end was cut by 4 bases, the J end by 0 bases, with 9 bases between. Germline V gives CDR1 SQVTM, CDR2 ANQGSEA. There are 13 residues in the CDR3. This CDR3 reads CSVVPFMNTEAFF. Here the CDR3 DNA reads TGCAGCGTTGTTCCTTTCATGAACACTGAAGCTTTCTTT. The complete variable domain, with remaining parts taken from reference TRBV29-1 and TRBJ1-1, reads SAVISQKPSRDICQRGTSLTIQCQVDSQVTMMFWYRQQPGQSLTLIATANQGSEATYESGFVIDKFPISRPNLTFSTLTVSNMSPEDSSIYLCSVVPFMNTEAFFGQGTRLTVV.

This clonotype was counted only a few times. Germline is not matched at one junction end, which may reflect a read error. The chain is built from TRBV20-1 and TRBJ2-6; 7 bases are shared with TRBD1. The V gene's germline CDR1 is DFQATT and CDR2 SNEGSKA (reference sequence). The CDR3 length is 14 residues. Written as DNA, the CDR3 is TGCAGTGCCACCGACAGGGCTGGGGCCAACGTCCGGACTTTC. It yields the protein CSATDRAGANVRTF.

This sequence joins TRBV5-4 and TRBJ2-1; TRBD2 might be the D (7 bases). The CDR3 consists of 16 residues. Germline V gene lookup returns CDR1 SGHNT and CDR2 YYREEE (reference sequence). Trimming cost V 0 bases and J 3 bases, with 13 bases left between them. CDR3 DNA sequence: TGTGCCAGCAGCTTGGCCACGGGGGGCCTCTACAATGAGCAGTTCTTC. Protein sequence: CASSLATGGLYNEQFF.

V is TRBV7-9 and J is TRBJ1-4; no firm D call. Germline V CDR1 and CDR2: SEHNR, FQNEAQ (reference sequence). V lost 3 bases, J lost 0 bases, and 14 bases lay in between. The CDR3 sequence is 17 residues long. The CDR3 region has the DNA TGTGCCAGCAGCTTCGACGGACCAACCCCAACTAATGAAAAACTGTTTTTT. Protein sequence: CASSFDGPTPTNEKLFF.

This clonotype was found many times. V and J are TRBV7-9 and TRBJ2-1; no clear D gene. The CDR3 consists of 14 residues. CDR1 is SEHNR and CDR2 is FQNEAQ in the germline V gene (reference sequence). V was pared by 1 base and J by 8 bases, with 12 bases between. Here the CDR3 DNA reads TGTGCCAGCAGCTTAGTCGACAAGGGCTATGAGCAGTTCTTC. It encodes CASSLVDKGYEQFF.

V usage is TRBV4-2 and J usage is TRBJ1-2; D might be TRBD1 (5 bases). Trimming took 1 base from V and 6 from J, leaving 12 bases between them. The germline V gene encodes CDR1 LGHNA and CDR2 YNFKEQ. The CDR3 is 14 amino acids. The CDR3 DNA reads as TGTGCCAGCAGCCAAGCCTCCGAGGGGAATGGCTACACCTTC. As protein: CASSQASEGNGYTF.

The chain employs TRBV6-5 and TRBJ2-7; D possibly corresponds to TRBD2 (5 bases). V was pared by 6 bases and J by 7 bases, with 19 bases between. CDR3 length: 14 amino acids. The germline V gene has CDR1 MNHEY and CDR2 SVGAGI. CDR3 bases: TGTGCCAGCAGACCACCGGGATCCGTCAATGAGCAGTACTTC. Translating gives CASRPPGSVNEQYF.

The rearrangement joins TRBV10-3 to TRBJ2-5; either TRBD1 or TRBD2 may fit D (5 bases each). Trimming removed 5 bases from V and 2 bases from J, with 18 bases in between. Germline CDR1 reads ENHRY; CDR2 reads SYGVKD. The CDR3 extends over 16 amino acids. Written as DNA, the CDR3 is TGTGCCATCAGTCCGGGACGAGTACACCTACAAGAGACCCAGTACTTC. Protein: CAISPGRVHLQETQYF.

A few counts support this clonotype. The rearrangement joins TRBV7-9 to TRBJ2-1; the D gene is possibly TRBD1 (6 bases). The CDR3 has 15 amino acids. The germline V gene has CDR1 SEHNR and CDR2 FQNEAQ (reference sequence). V was cut by 5 bases and J by 5 bases, with 16 bases left in between. The DNA for the CDR3 is TGTGCCAGCAGCCCTGTGACAGGTGACCACAATGAGCAGTTCTTC. Translating it yields CASSPVTGDHNEQFF.

In its sample, this clonotype was seen a few times. The CDR3 spells CASSQPPTEETQYF. CDR3 nucleotides: TGTGCCAGCAGCCAGCCCCCCACAGAAGAGACCCAGTACTTC. The rearrangement links TRBV3-1 to TRBJ2-5, with unresolved D. Germline CDR1 LGHDT, CDR2 YNNKEL (reference sequence). V lost 3 bases and J lost 3, with 11 bases in between. The CDR3 totals 14 residues.

The table lists this clonotype with a few counts. The chain is built from TRBV28 and TRBJ2-1; 9 nucleotides line up with TRBD1. Per the germline V gene, CDR1 is MDHEN and CDR2 is SYDVKM. Trimming at V came to 2 bases and at J to 9 bases, leaving 5 bases not matched to a gene. The CDR3 is 14 residues long. This CDR3 is CASSLETGGREQFF. For the CDR3, the DNA is TGTGCCAGCAGTTTAGAAACAGGGGGCCGTGAGCAGTTCTTC.